This T cell receptor beta chain was recorded in a study of T cells in Graves' hyperthyroidism and ophthalmopathy. This clonotype was seen only a few times. From approximately 9.1 ml of fresh peripheral blood, PBMCs were isolated. Losses at the gene ends were 5 bases for V and 3 bases for J; bases not matched to a gene: 5. CDR3 length: 14 amino acids. Germline values: CDR1 LNHNV, CDR2 YYDKDF (reference sequence). TCR beta CDR3 region amplification was performed from RNA transcripts. A set of HTBI primers served as the primers for a first-round RT-PCR of the TCR CDR3. TCRdb ran MiXCR on the multiplex PCR reads and lists one entry per CDR3 protein. The repertoire holds 300,000 to 350,000 distinct CDR3 sequences, with 16% as singletons.

The clonotype comes from a man under 40 with Graves' hyperthyroidism. The sample taken for sequencing was blood. The chain employs TRBV15 and TRBJ2-5; 8 bases line up with TRBD1. Here the CDR3 DNA reads TGTGCCACCAGCCTCGACAGGGGAAAAGAGACCCAGTACTTC. It codes for CATSLDRGKETQYF.